Following are 14 T cell receptor beta chains from one sample sequenced in a study of T cells and Merkel cell carcinoma outcomes. The method was immunoSEQ multiplex PCR; TCRdb's version includes in-frame clones alone and lacks a portion of them. The table lists a few thousand clones, 85% to 90% of them singletons. Input material: tumor tissue from Merkel cell carcinoma. The origin of the receptors is a human donor with Merkel cell carcinoma.

The CDR3 protein is CASSLTPGLAISEQFF. As DNA, the CDR3 is TGTGCCAGCAGCTTAACCCCGGGACTAGCGATAAGTGAGCAGTTCTTC. The J gene is TRBJ2-1, the V gene TRBV7-9; 10 bases fit TRBD2. With V trimmed by 2 bases and J by 9 bases, 10 bases remained unmatched. The V gene's germline CDR1 is SEHNR and CDR2 FQNEAQ (reference sequence). This CDR3 is 16 amino acids long. Drawing the rest from reference TRBV7-9 and TRBJ2-1, the complete variable domain is DTGVSQNPRHKITKRGQNVTFRCDPISEHNRLYWYRQTLGQGPEFLTYFQNEAQLEKSRLLSDRFSAERPKGSFSTLEIQRTEQGDSAMYLCASSLTPGLAISEQFFGPGTRLTVL.

This clone occurred once. This sequence joins TRBV7-9 and TRBJ2-2; D gene ambiguous. CDR1 SEHNR and CDR2 FQNEAQ come from the germline V gene (reference sequence). V was shortened by 7 bases and J by 3 bases, with 3 bases between the two germline ends. This CDR3 has 11 amino acids. CDR3 DNA sequence: TGTGCCAGCACTTACACCGGGGAGCTGTTTTTT. Amino acids: CASTYTGELFF.

Comment on this clone: The junction shows a germline mismatch at one end, possibly a read error. The V gene is TRBV28, the J gene TRBJ2-6, with TRBD2 matching 8 bases. The CDR3 runs 17 residues. Germline loops: CDR1 MDHEN, CDR2 SYDVKM. The CDR3 bases are TGTGCTAGCATTAACCCCGGGAGGGGGTCTGGGGCCAACGTCCTGACTTTC. Translating gives CASINPGRGSGANVLTF. Complete variable domain (other parts from reference TRBV28 and TRBJ2-6): DVKVTQSSRYLVKRTGEKVFLECVQDMDHENMFWYRQDPGLGLRLIYFSYDVKMKEKGDIPEGYSVSREKKERFSLILESASTNQTSMYLCASINPGRGSGANVLTFGAGSRLTVL.

Notes on this clone: Germline is not matched at one junction end, which may reflect a read error. The chain recombines TRBV7-7 with TRBJ2-5; D is unresolved. The CDR3 sequence is 13 residues long. Germline-derived CDR1 and CDR2 are SSHAT and FNYEAQ (reference sequence). CDR3 sequence: CASSLAFQETQYF. CDR3 coding DNA: TGTGCTAGCAGCTTAGCCTTCCAAGAGACCCAGTACTTC.

V and J are TRBV15 and TRBJ2-1; 7 bases are a match to TRBD1. This CDR3 is built from 14 residues. Germline trimming cut 4 bases from V and 7 bases from J; bases unmatched to any gene: 7. CDR1 and CDR2 (germline): LNHNV, YYDKDF (reference sequence). CDR3 in amino acids: CATSIDRANNEQFF. CDR3 bases: TGTGCCACCAGCATCGACAGGGCCAATAATGAGCAGTTCTTC.

The V call is TRBV10-2, the J call TRBJ2-7; D ambiguous. The ends were cut back, 2 bases at V and 2 bases at J, with 7 bases in the middle. CDR1 is WSHSY and CDR2 is SAAADI in the germline V gene. The CDR3 loop spans 13 amino acids. The CDR3 loop is CASSEDLAYEQYF. The CDR3 nucleotides read TGCGCCAGCAGTGAGGACCTTGCCTACGAGCAGTACTTC.

V gene TRBV9 combines with J gene TRBJ2-7; TRBD2 matches at 7 bases. CDR3 length: 14 amino acids. The junction had 6 bases not matched to a gene; V was cut back by 3 bases and J by 3 bases. Germline CDR1 reads SGDLS; CDR2 reads YYNGEE. CDR3 residues: CASSDGEGGYEQYF. CDR3 DNA: TGTGCCAGCAGCGATGGGGAGGGTGGCTACGAGCAGTACTTC.

V usage is TRBV5-4 and J usage is TRBJ2-1, with 9 bases lining up with TRBD2. The CDR3 has 14 residues. Looked up from germline, CDR1 is SGHNT and CDR2 is YYREEE (reference sequence). J lost 9 bases, V lost 3 bases, and 7 bases had no gene match. CDR3: CASSYSGTSLEQFF. The DNA for the CDR3 is TGTGCCAGCAGCTACTCCGGGACTAGCCTTGAGCAGTTCTTC.

This clone was seen a single time. The V call is TRBV5-1, the J call TRBJ2-7; D gene uncertain. In germline, CDR1 is SGHRS, CDR2 YFSETQ. V was cut by 5 bases and J by 2 bases, with 11 bases left in between. The length of the CDR3 is 13 residues. In DNA form, the CDR3 reads TGCGCCAGCAGGAGAGCGACCGCCTACGAGCAGTACTTC. Its translation is CASRRATAYEQYF.

CDR3 residues: CASSPDRGRASADTQYF. CDR3 DNA sequence: TGTGCCAGCAGCCCCGACAGGGGACGAGCTAGCGCAGATACGCAGTATTTT. The V gene is TRBV11-3, the J gene TRBJ2-3; TRBD1 matches 8 bases. With 5 bases clipped from V and 4 bases from J, the junction kept 14 bases outside the gene matches. The CDR3 runs to 17 residues. CDR1 is SGHNT, CDR2 YENEEA, per germline.

J is TRBJ2-2 and V is TRBV28; no clear D gene. V was pared by 7 bases and J by 1 base, with 10 bases between. The CDR3 is 14 residues long. In germline, CDR1 is MDHEN, CDR2 SYDVKM. CDR3 residues: CASTLIWNTGELFF. CDR3 coding DNA: TGTGCCAGCACCTTAATCTGGAACACCGGGGAGCTGTTTTTT. The full variable domain, its missing parts supplied by reference TRBV28 and TRBJ2-2, is DVKVTQSSRYLVKRTGEKVFLECVQDMDHENMFWYRQDPGLGLRLIYFSYDVKMKEKGDIPEGYSVSREKKERFSLILESASTNQTSMYLCASTLIWNTGELFFGEGSRLTVL.

The J gene is TRBJ2-7, the V gene TRBV27; D is possibly TRBD1 (5 bases). The CDR3 consists of 14 residues. V was shortened by 0 bases and J by 6 bases, with 12 bases between the two germline ends. Germline V gives CDR1 MNHEY, CDR2 SMNVEV (reference sequence). The CDR3 coding sequence is TGTGCCAGCAGTTTATCGAGGCAGGGTGTCGAGCAGTACTTC. Translation gives CASSLSRQGVEQYF.

The rearrangement joins TRBV27 to TRBJ2-1; 9 nucleotides align to TRBD2. Germline V gene lookup returns CDR1 MNHEY and CDR2 SMNVEV (reference sequence). V shed 5 bases, J shed 9 bases, and the junction held 11 bases outside the gene matches. This CDR3 is 15 amino acids long. Here the CDR3 reads CASSSRRREGIEQFF. In DNA, the CDR3 is TGTGCCAGCAGTAGCAGGCGGCGGGAGGGGATTGAGCAGTTCTTC.

This rearrangement joins TRBV30 to TRBJ2-1, with no clear D. Germline CDR1 reads GTSNPN; CDR2 reads SVGIG (reference sequence). This CDR3 is 12 amino acids long. Trimming left V 2 bases short and J 6 bases short, with 8 bases between. Here the CDR3 DNA reads TGTGCCTGGAGTATCGTGAGCAATGAGCAGTTCTTC. Encoded protein: CAWSIVSNEQFF.